This T cell receptor (beta chain) was found in a study of a mutant IDH1 vaccine in newly diagnosed glioma. Study as a whole: A roughly 60% male, around 38% female split and a mean age of 40.4 years characterized treated patients.

Germline lookup yields CDR1 MNHEY and CDR2 SMNVEV (reference sequence). The CDR3 contains 14 residues. Trimming cost V 0 bases and J 7 bases, with 12 bases left between them. Regarding time point: week 35, safety follow-up. Topical imiquimod was applied with each vaccine dose, which held 300 ug of mutant IDH1 20-mer peptide. On this clone: Its antigen remains unidentified.

Data came from immunoSEQ multiplex PCR; TCRdb stores just in-frame clones and leaves some out. The table lists around 54,000 clones, 70% to 90% of them singletons. The material was PBMCs, obtained from a glioma patient whose treatment included an IDH1 peptide vaccine. This receptor was taken from a man aged 35-49 years with glioma. The rearrangement joins TRBV27 to TRBJ1-2; tentative D call: TRBD1 (6 bases). CDR3 sequence (DNA): TGTGCCAGCAGTTTATCGTGGGGGGCCGGTGGCTACACCTTC. Its translation is CASSLSWGAGGYTF.